This T cell receptor (beta chain) was obtained from a study of regulatory T cells in long-lasting Graves disease. V shed 4 bases and J 1 base; nucleotides not matched to a gene: 4. Germline V gene data show CDR1 as GTSNPN and CDR2 as SVGIG (reference sequence). CDR3 length equals 13 residues. The time point was: newly diagnosed GD, antithyroid drugs for less than 3 months. The authors made the TCR library using RNA they extracted from PBMCs. This clonotype has a count of ten or more. TCR beta libraries were built with iRepertoire HTBI primers and Arm-PCR of CDR3 regions. One entry per CDR3 protein results from TCRdb running MiXCR on the multiplex PCR reads. The top ten clones hold over 15% of a sample with 350,000 to 450,000 distinct CDR3 sequences, about 15% of them seen once. This same sample was also taken into another study, of T cells in Graves' hyperthyroidism and ophthalmopathy.

The sequence came from a woman under 40 with Graves disease. The V gene is TRBV30, the J gene TRBJ2-7; 7 positions match TRBD2. The material sequenced was peripheral blood mononuclear cells (PBMCs), taken at new diagnosis, from a patient treated with antithyroid drugs. This CDR3 is CAWIKAGSYEQYF. CDR3 nucleotides: TGTGCCTGGATTAAAGCGGGATCCTACGAGCAGTACTTC.